This passage covers 14 T cell receptor beta chains from one sample sequenced in a study of blood T cell repertoires in COVID-19 (dated by TCRdb to the early 2020s). The library was produced with the immunoSEQ multiplex PCR assay. TCRdb stores this immuneACCESS table with in-frame sequences only. Part of the clones is absent; in the studies checked, under half of the shortfall reflects unresolved V genes, and no reason is known for the rest. The sample has a few hundred thousand clones on record, around 90% of them singletons. Of the sample, 3.5% to 5% falls within the top ten clones. The sequencing sample was made of PBMCs or T cells enriched from blood (not recorded which). These receptors were taken from a woman under 30 with acute COVID-19.

The rearrangement uses TRBV19 and TRBJ1-1, with 10 bases matching TRBD1. Germline values: CDR1 LNHDA, CDR2 SQIVND (reference sequence). V lost 7 bases to trimming and J lost 6 bases; unmatched junction nucleotides: 17. This CDR3 has 17 residues. CDR3 DNA sequence: TGTGCCAGTACTCGATGGGGGACAGGGGAGGTTGGCTCTGAAGCTTTCTTT. Protein sequence: CASTRWGTGEVGSEAFF.

The chain joins TRBV19 to TRBJ2-1, with 8 bases that match TRBD2. The CDR3 sequence is 14 residues long. Per the germline V gene, CDR1 is LNHDA and CDR2 is SQIVND (reference sequence). V gave up 0 bases and J gave up 8 bases; unmatched junction bases: 3. Here the CDR3 reads CASSIEREGDEQFF. The CDR3 bases are TGTGCCAGTAGTATAGAACGGGAGGGGGATGAGCAGTTCTTC.

The rearrangement links TRBV2 to TRBJ1-2; TRBD1 matches at 7 bases. CDR1 SNHLY and CDR2 FYNNEI come from the germline V gene. J gave up 4 bases and V 9 bases, and 17 bases lay outside the gene matches. The length of the CDR3 is 16 residues. The CDR3 sequence is CASSPGQTILGYGYTF. The CDR3 coding sequence is TGTGCCAGTAGTCCGGGACAGACGATTCTCGGCTATGGCTACACCTTC.

The J gene is TRBJ1-2, the V gene TRBV30; TRBD1 aligns across 8 bases. V shed 2 bases and J 3 bases; nucleotides not matched to a gene: 5. The CDR3 is 14 residues long. The germline V gene encodes CDR1 GTSNPN and CDR2 SVGIG (reference sequence). CDR3 loop: CAWSNQGADYGYTF. The CDR3 bases are TGTGCCTGGAGTAATCAGGGGGCTGACTATGGCTACACCTTC.

The J gene is TRBJ1-5, the V gene TRBV6-1; D ambiguous. The V and J ends lost 0 bases and 7 bases respectively, with 13 bases between them. The CDR3 runs 15 residues. From germline, CDR1 is MNHNS and CDR2 SASEGT. In DNA, the CDR3 is TGTGCCAGCAGTGAAGCGCGGGAGGGTAGACAGCCCCAGCATTTT. This translates into CASSEAREGRQPQHF.

The V gene is TRBV28, the J gene TRBJ1-1; 7 nucleotides match TRBD1. The J segment lost 3 bases and the V segment lost 6 bases, leaving 10 bases of the junction unmatched. Germline values: CDR1 MDHEN, CDR2 SYDVKM. The CDR3 spans 15 residues. This chain's CDR3 is CASSPDRDVDTEAFF. CDR3 DNA: TGTGCCAGCAGCCCAGACAGGGATGTGGACACTGAAGCTTTCTTT.

The V and J genes are TRBV18 and TRBJ1-5; unclear D gene. Germline V gives CDR1 KGHSH, CDR2 LQKENI. V lost 1 base and J 5 bases, leaving 21 bases between the germline ends. The CDR3 runs 18 residues. CDR3 loop: CASSPRALGRGGYQPQHF. The CDR3 DNA follows: TGTGCCAGCTCACCACGAGCCCTGGGCCGGGGAGGGTATCAGCCCCAGCATTTT. The whole variable domain, remainder taken from reference TRBV18 and TRBJ1-5, is NAGVMQNPRHLVRRRGQEARLRCSPMKGHSHVYWYRQLPEEGLKFMVYLQKENIIDESGMPKERFSAEFPKEGPSILRIQQVVRGDSAAYFCASSPRALGRGGYQPQHFGDGTRLSIL.

This clone was counted a single time. The chain employs TRBV19 and TRBJ2-1, with 11 nucleotides matching TRBD2. This CDR3 is 14 amino acids long. The germline V gene has CDR1 LNHDA and CDR2 SQIVND (reference sequence). V shed 4 bases and J 9 bases; nucleotides not matched to a gene: 5. CDR3 sequence reads: CASSSHSGRAEQFF. As DNA, the CDR3 is TGTGCCAGTAGTAGTCATAGCGGGAGGGCTGAGCAGTTCTTC.

The chain combines TRBV7-9 with TRBJ2-7, with 7 positions matching TRBD2. Per germline, CDR1 SEHNR and CDR2 FQNEAQ (reference sequence). CDR3 size: 14 residues. V shed 1 base, J shed 3 bases, and the junction held 3 bases outside the gene matches. The CDR3 reads CASSLGGGSYEQYF. In nucleotides, the CDR3 is TGTGCCAGCAGCTTAGGCGGCGGGAGCTACGAGCAGTACTTC.

The chain joins TRBV29-1 to TRBJ1-4, with 7 bases aligning to TRBD1. Germline V gene data show CDR1 as SQVTM and CDR2 as ANQGSEA. The CDR3 is 12 residues long. Trimming cost V 7 bases and J 5 bases; bases outside gene matches: 4. CDR3 residues: CSAWDSNEKLFF. The CDR3 DNA follows: TGCAGCGCGTGGGACAGCAATGAAAAACTGTTTTTT.

This chain links TRBV30 with TRBJ1-1, with 8 bases fitting TRBD1. Trimming took 4 bases from V and 1 from J; bases not matched to a gene: 5. Per germline, CDR1 GTSNPN and CDR2 SVGIG (reference sequence). The CDR3 covers 14 residues. The CDR3 DNA follows: TGTGCCTGGAACAGGGACAGGACGAACACTGAAGCTTTCTTT. It translates to CAWNRDRTNTEAFF. The complete variable domain, with remaining parts taken from reference TRBV30 and TRBJ1-1, reads SQTIHQWPATLVQPVGSPLSLECTVEGTSNPNLYWYRQAAGRGLQLLFYSVGIGQISSEVPQNLSASRPQDRQFILSSKKLLLSDSGFYLCAWNRDRTNTEAFFGQGTRLTVV.

The rearrangement uses TRBV5-1 and TRBJ1-2; maybe TRBD1 (6 bases). V shed 3 bases and J shed 5 bases, with 14 bases lying between them. Germline CDR1 and CDR2: SGHRS and YFSETQ. The CDR3 spans 14 residues. The CDR3 DNA reads as TGCGCCAGCAGCTCGGGGGGCCTGTATTATGGCTACACCTTC. Translated, it gives CASSSGGLYYGYTF.

This chain links TRBV3-1 (or the pseudogene TRBV3-2) with TRBJ2-3; 10 bases fit TRBD2. The junction had 2 bases not matched to a gene; V was cut back by 4 bases and J by 1 base. Germline CDR1 LGHDT, CDR2 YNNKEL (reference sequence). CDR3 length: 15 residues. This CDR3 is CASSPGLARTDTQYF. The CDR3 DNA is TGTGCCAGCAGCCCGGGACTAGCGCGCACAGATACGCAGTATTTT.

J is TRBJ2-5 and V is TRBV15, with TRBD2 identical over 8 bases. Looked up from germline, CDR1 is LNHNV and CDR2 is YYDKDF (reference sequence). Trimming at V came to 4 bases and at J to 5 bases, leaving 12 bases not matched to a gene. This CDR3 comprises 16 residues. The CDR3 nucleotides read TGTGCCACCAGCAAGCCGGGGAAGCGGGAGTTGGAGACCCAGTACTTC. Translated: CATSKPGKRELETQYF.